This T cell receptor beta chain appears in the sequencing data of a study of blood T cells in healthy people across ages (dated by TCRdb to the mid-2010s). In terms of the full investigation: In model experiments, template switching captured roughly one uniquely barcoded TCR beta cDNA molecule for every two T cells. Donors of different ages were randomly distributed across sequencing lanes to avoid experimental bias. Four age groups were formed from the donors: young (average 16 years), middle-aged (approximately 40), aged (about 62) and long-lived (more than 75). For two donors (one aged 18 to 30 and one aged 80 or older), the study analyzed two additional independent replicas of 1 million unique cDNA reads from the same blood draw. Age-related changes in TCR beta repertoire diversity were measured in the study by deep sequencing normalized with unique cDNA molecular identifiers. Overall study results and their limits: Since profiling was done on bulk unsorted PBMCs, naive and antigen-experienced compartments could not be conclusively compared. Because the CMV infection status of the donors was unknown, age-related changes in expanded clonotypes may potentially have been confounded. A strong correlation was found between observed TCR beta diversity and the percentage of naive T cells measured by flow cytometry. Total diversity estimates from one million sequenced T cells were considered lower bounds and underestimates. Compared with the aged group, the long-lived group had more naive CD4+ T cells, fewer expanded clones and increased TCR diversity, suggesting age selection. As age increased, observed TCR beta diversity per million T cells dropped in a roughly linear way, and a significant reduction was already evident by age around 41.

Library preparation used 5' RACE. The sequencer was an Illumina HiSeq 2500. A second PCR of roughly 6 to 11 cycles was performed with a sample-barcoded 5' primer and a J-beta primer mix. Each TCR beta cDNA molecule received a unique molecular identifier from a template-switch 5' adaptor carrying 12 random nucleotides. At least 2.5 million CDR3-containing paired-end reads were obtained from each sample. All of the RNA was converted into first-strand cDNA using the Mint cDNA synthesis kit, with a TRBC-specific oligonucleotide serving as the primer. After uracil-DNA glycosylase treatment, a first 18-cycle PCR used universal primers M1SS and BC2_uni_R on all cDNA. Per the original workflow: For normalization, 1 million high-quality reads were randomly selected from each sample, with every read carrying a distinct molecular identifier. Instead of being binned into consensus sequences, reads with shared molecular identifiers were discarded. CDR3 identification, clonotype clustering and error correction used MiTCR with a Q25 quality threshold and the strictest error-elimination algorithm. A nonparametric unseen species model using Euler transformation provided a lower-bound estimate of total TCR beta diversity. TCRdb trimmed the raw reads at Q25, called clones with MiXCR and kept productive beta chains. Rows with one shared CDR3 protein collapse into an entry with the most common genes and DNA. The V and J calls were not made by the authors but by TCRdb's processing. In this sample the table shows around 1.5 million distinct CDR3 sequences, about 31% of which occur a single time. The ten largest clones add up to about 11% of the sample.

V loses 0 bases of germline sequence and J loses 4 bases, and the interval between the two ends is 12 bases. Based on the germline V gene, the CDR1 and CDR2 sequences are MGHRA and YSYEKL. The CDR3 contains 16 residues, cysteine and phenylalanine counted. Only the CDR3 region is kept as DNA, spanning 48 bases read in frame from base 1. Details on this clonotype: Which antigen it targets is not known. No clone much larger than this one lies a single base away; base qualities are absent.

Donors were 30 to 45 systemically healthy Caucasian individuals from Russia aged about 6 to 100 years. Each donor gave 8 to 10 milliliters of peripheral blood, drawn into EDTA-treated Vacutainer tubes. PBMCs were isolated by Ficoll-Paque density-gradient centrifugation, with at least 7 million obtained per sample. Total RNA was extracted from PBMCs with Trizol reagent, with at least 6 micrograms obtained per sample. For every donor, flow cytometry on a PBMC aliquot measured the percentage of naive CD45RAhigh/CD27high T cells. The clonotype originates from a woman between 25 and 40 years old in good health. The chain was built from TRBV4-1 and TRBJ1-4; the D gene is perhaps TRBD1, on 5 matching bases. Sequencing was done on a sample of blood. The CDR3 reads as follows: CASSQDGGGINEKLFF. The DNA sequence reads TGCGCCAGCAGCCAAGACGGCGGGGGTATTAATGAAAAACTGTTTTTT.